This entry lists 11 T cell receptor beta chains sequenced from one sample in a study of blood T cell repertoires in COVID-19. Assay used: immunoSEQ multiplex PCR; TCRdb lists only in-frame clones, some missing. The sample has 200,000 to 250,000 clones; about 90% are singletons. Sequenced sample: peripheral blood. These receptors originate from a man under 40 with COVID-19, enrolled during active disease.

DNA for the CDR3: TGTGCCAGCAGTTCGTCTTTTAACGAGCAGTACTTC. This codes for CASSSSFNEQYF. This sequence joins TRBV28 and TRBJ2-7; D unclear. The CDR3 extends over 12 amino acids. Trimming took 4 bases from V and 5 from J, leaving 9 bases between them. CDR1 and CDR2 (germline): MDHEN, SYDVKM.

The chain combines TRBV20-1 with TRBJ2-1; 8 nucleotides match TRBD2. Losses at the gene ends were 3 bases for V and 6 bases for J; bases not matched to a gene: 7. The germline V gene encodes CDR1 DFQATT and CDR2 SNEGSKA (reference sequence). CDR3 length: 14 amino acids. As DNA, the CDR3 is TGCAGTGCTAGTCGTCCGGGAGGGGTCAATGAGCAGTTCTTC. Its protein is CSASRPGGVNEQFF.

This clone was seen only once. V gene TRBV7-8 combines with J gene TRBJ1-5; 7 bases match TRBD1. V was pared by 2 bases and J by 2 bases, with 9 bases of the junction left unmatched. In germline, CDR1 is SGHVS, CDR2 FQNEAQ. The CDR3 runs 17 residues. The DNA for the CDR3 is TGTGCCAGCAGCTTATGGGCAGGGGGGAGAGGCAATCAGCCCCAGCATTTT. It is translated as CASSLWAGGRGNQPQHF.

This clone appeared once. The rearrangement links TRBV19 to TRBJ1-1; D not certain. This CDR3 has 17 residues. Deletions cut 2 bases from V and 4 bases from J, with 20 bases between. Germline lookup yields CDR1 LNHDA and CDR2 SQIVND (reference sequence). The CDR3 loop reads CASSIIGGPVGSTEAFF. The CDR3 region has the DNA TGTGCCAGTAGTATAATTGGTGGGCCAGTTGGAAGCACTGAAGCTTTCTTT.

The chain has TRBV5-6 and TRBJ1-2, with 9 bases aligning to TRBD1. The CDR3 totals 14 residues. V shed 3 bases and J 5 bases; nucleotides not matched to a gene: 5. Germline V gene sequence: CDR1 SGHDT, CDR2 YYEEEE. CDR3 nucleotides: TGTGCCAGCAGCTCATTACAGGGGGCTTATGGCTACACCTTC. Protein product: CASSSLQGAYGYTF.

This rearrangement joins TRBV7-3 to TRBJ1-1, with a tentative D call TRBD1 (5 bases). Germline lookup yields CDR1 SGHTA and CDR2 FQGTGA. V lost 0 bases to trimming and J lost 0 bases, with 5 bases between them. CDR3 length: 14 amino acids. The CDR3 region is CASSLTGVNTEAFF. For the CDR3, the DNA is TGTGCCAGCAGCTTAACAGGGGTGAACACTGAAGCTTTCTTT.

The chain combines TRBV5-6 with TRBJ2-5, with 11 bases that match TRBD2. V lost 4 bases to trimming and J lost 1 base; unmatched junction nucleotides: 6. Germline loops: CDR1 SGHDT, CDR2 YYEEEE. The CDR3 contains 16 residues. In DNA form, the CDR3 reads TGTGCCAGCAGCCCGGAACTAGCGGGAGCCCAAGAGACCCAGTACTTC. It yields the protein CASSPELAGAQETQYF.

This chain connects TRBV9 to TRBJ1-1; possibly TRBD1 for D (6 bases). Trimming cost V 4 bases and J 0 bases, with 13 bases left between them. This CDR3 is 15 amino acids long. Germline CDR1 SGDLS, CDR2 YYNGEE. This CDR3 is CASSIRTEMNTEAFF. The CDR3 nucleotides read TGTGCCAGCAGCATACGGACAGAAATGAACACTGAAGCTTTCTTT. The whole variable domain, remainder taken from reference TRBV9 and TRBJ1-1, is DSGVTQTPKHLITATGQRVTLRCSPRSGDLSVYWYQQSLDQGLQFLIQYYNGEERAKGNILERFSAQQFPDLHSELNLSSLELGDSALYFCASSIRTEMNTEAFFGQGTRLTVV.

J is TRBJ2-7 and V is TRBV7-3, with D possibly matching TRBD1 (6 bases). This CDR3 has 13 amino acids. The germline V gene encodes CDR1 SGHTA and CDR2 FQGTGA. Trimming stripped 3 bases from V and 2 bases from J, with 8 bases between. The CDR3 is CASSFGQTYEQYF. The DNA for the CDR3 is TGTGCCAGCAGCTTCGGACAGACCTACGAGCAGTACTTC.

The chain joins TRBV24-1 to TRBJ1-5, with a possible D match to TRBD1 (6 bases). The germline CDR1 and CDR2 sequences are KGHDR and SFDVKD. The CDR3 is made up of 15 amino acids. V lost 4 bases to trimming and J lost 3 bases, with 12 bases between them. Here the CDR3 DNA reads TGTGCCACCAGTGAGTCCGGGACATTCAATCAGCCCCAGCATTTT. Translation gives CATSESGTFNQPQHF.

The V call is TRBV4-3, the J call TRBJ1-2; TRBD1 matches at 7 bases. Germline V CDR1 and CDR2: LGHNA, YSLEER. The CDR3 has 16 residues. Trimming at V came to 0 bases and at J to 2 bases, leaving 6 bases not matched to a gene. The CDR3 nucleotides are TGCGCCAGCAGCCAAGATCCGACAGGGACGAACTATGGCTACACCTTC. Protein: CASSQDPTGTNYGYTF.